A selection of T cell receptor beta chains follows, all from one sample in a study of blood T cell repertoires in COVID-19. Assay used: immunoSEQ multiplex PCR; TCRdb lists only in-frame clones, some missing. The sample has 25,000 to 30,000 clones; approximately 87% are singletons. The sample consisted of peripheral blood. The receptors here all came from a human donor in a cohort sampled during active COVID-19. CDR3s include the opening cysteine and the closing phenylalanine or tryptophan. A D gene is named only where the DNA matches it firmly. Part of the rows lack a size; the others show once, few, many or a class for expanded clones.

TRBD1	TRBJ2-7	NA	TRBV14	CASSLLDRVSTGPYEQYF	TGTGCCAGCAGCTTACTGGACAGGGTGTCTACGGGGCCTTACGAGCAGTACTTC
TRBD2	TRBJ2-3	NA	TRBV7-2	CASSLVAGGPGTDTQYF	TGTGCCAGCAGCTTAGTGGCGGGAGGGCCGGGCACAGATACGCAGTATTTT
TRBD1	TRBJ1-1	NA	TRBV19	CASSQGQAGRLEAFF	TGTGCCAGTAGTCAAGGACAGGCCGGGCGGCTTGAAGCTTTCTTT
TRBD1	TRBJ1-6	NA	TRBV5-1	CASSQDRGFPPLHF	TGCGCCAGCAGCCAGGACAGGGGATTTCCACCCCTCCACTTT
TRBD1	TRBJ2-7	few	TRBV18	CASSKGGEGEQYF	TGTGCCAGCTCCAAAGGGGGCGAAGGCGAGCAGTACTTC
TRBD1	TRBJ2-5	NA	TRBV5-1	CASSQPGQQETQYF	TGCGCCAGCAGCCAACCGGGACAGCAAGAGACCCAGTACTTC
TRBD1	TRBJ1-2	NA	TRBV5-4	CASSFRQGGYTF	TGTGCCAGCAGCTTCCGACAGGGAGGCTACACCTTC
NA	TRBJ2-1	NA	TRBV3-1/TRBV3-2	CASRGRGSTYNEQFF	TGTGCCAGCAGGGGAAGGGGGTCCACCTACAATGAGCAGTTCTTC
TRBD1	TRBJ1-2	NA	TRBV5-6	CASSSRDRIPRGYTF	TGTGCCAGCAGCTCCCGGGACAGGATTCCGAGAGGCTACACCTTC
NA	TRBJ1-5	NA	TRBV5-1	CASSSGGAGNQPQHF	TGCGCCAGCAGCTCGGGGGGCGCGGGCAATCAGCCCCAGCATTTT
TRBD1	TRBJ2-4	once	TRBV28	CASSSTGADGDIQYF	TGTGCCAGCAGTTCAACAGGGGCGGATGGGGACATTCAGTACTTC
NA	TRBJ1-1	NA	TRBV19	CASSIGPRGPEAFF	TGTGCCAGTAGTATAGGGCCCAGGGGCCCTGAAGCTTTCTTT
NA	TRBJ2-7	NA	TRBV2	CASSGGRETSYEQYF	TGTGCCAGCAGTGGGGGTAGGGAGACCTCCTACGAGCAGTACTTC
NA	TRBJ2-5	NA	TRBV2	CASSEPETQYF	TGTGCCAGCAGTGAACCGGAGACCCAGTACTTC
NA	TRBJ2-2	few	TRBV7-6	CASSLQGPAPKAGELFF	TGTGCCAGCAGCCTACAGGGTCCCGCGCCGAAGGCCGGGGAGCTGTTTTTT
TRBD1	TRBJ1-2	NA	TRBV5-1	CASTYPGQNYGYTF	TGCGCCAGCACCTATCCGGGACAGAACTATGGCTACACCTTC
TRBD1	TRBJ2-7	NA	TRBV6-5	CASRGQGSYEQYF	TGTGCCAGCAGGGGACAGGGATCCTACGAGCAGTACTTC
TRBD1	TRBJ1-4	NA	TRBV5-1	CASTPIGTGLEKLFF	TGCGCCAGCACCCCCATCGGGACAGGGCTTGAAAAACTGTTTTTT
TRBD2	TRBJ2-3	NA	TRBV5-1	CASSAKLAGSTDTQYF	TGCGCCAGCAGCGCCAAACTAGCGGGATCCACAGATACGCAGTATTTT
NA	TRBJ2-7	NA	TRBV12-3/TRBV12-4	CASSTSYEQYF	TGTGCCAGCAGTACTTCCTACGAGCAGTACTTC
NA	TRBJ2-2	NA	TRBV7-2	CASSLVVGTGELFF	TGTGCCAGCAGCTTAGTTGTCGGCACCGGGGAGCTGTTTTTT
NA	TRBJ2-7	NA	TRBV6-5	CASSTRQPPYEQYF	TGTGCCAGCAGTACCAGACAACCACCCTACGAGCAGTACTTC
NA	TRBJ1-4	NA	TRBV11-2	CASSLAFLGATNEKLFF	TGTGCCAGCAGCTTAGCGTTTTTGGGCGCAACTAATGAAAAACTGTTTTTT